This entry lists 3 T cell receptor beta chains sequenced from one sample in a study of long-term antiretroviral therapy in people with HIV. The run of the v3.0 immunoSEQ assay was at survey level. TCRdb keeps only in-frame clones here, not all; method: immunoSEQ multiplex PCR. In the table there are tens of thousands of clones, under 85% of which are singletons. The sequencing here drew on unsorted PBMCs, taken 1 year after starting antiretroviral therapy. These receptors came from a young man with HIV.

The chain combines TRBV13 with TRBJ2-3; D might be TRBD2 (6 bases). V was clipped by 2 bases and J by 1 base, with 19 bases between them. Germline V gene lookup returns CDR1 PRHDT and CDR2 FYEKMQ (reference sequence). CDR3 length: 18 amino acids. The DNA for the CDR3 is TGTGCCAGCAGCTTAAGGGCCCTTGGCGGGGCGGGCACAGATACGCAGTATTTT. This codes for CASSLRALGGAGTDTQYF.

The V gene is TRBV25-1, the J gene TRBJ1-2; tentatively, D is TRBD1 (5 bases). With 6 bases removed from V and 2 bases from J, the gap between germline ends came to 19 bases. The CDR3 sequence is 16 residues long. Germline V gives CDR1 MGHDK, CDR2 SYGVNS. In DNA, the CDR3 is TGTGCCAGCAGCTCTGGTGGGGCCCGGGGCAACTATGGCTACACCTTC. As protein: CASSSGGARGNYGYTF.

In its sample, this clone was seen once. The gene calls are TRBV9 and TRBJ2-7; TRBD1 matches 8 bases. The CDR3 sequence is 14 residues long. Per the germline V gene, CDR1 is SGDLS and CDR2 is YYNGEE. V shed 3 bases, J shed 3 bases, and the junction held 5 bases outside the gene matches. As DNA, the CDR3 is TGTGCCAGCAGCGCTGGACAGGGACACTACGAGCAGTACTTC. The encoded protein is CASSAGQGHYEQYF.